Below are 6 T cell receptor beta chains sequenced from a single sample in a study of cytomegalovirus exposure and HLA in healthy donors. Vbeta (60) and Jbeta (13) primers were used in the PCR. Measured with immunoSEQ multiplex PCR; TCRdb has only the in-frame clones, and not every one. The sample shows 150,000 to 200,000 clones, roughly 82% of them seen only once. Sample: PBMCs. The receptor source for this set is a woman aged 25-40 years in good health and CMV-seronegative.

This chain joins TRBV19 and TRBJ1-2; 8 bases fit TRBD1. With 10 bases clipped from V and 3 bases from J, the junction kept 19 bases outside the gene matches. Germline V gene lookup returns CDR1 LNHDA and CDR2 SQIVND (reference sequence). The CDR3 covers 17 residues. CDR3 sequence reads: CAIHTGGTKAEDYGYTF. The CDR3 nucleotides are TGTGCCATACACACAGGGGGTACTAAGGCGGAGGACTATGGCTACACCTTC.

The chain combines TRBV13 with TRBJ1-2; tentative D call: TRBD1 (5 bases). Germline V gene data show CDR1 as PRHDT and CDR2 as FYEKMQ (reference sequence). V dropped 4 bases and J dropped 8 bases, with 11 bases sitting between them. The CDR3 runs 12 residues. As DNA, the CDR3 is TGTGCCAGCAGCTCGGGGGATTCGGGCTACACCTTC. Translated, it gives CASSSGDSGYTF. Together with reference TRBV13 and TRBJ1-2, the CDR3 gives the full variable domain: AAGVIQSPRHLIKEKRETATLKCYPIPRHDTVYWYQQGPGQDPQFLISFYEKMQSDKGSIPDRFSAQQFSDYHSELNMSSLELGDSALYFCASSSGDSGYTFGSGTRLTVV.

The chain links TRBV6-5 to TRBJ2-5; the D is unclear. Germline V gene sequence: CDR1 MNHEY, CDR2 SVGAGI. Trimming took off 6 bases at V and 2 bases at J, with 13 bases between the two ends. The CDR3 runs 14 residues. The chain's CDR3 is CASSVYRSQETQYF. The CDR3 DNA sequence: TGTGCCAGCAGCGTTTACAGAAGTCAAGAGACCCAGTACTTC.

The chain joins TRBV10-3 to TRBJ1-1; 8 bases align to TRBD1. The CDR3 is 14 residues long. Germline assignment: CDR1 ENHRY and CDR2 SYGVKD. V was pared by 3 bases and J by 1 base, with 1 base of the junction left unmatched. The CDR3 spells CAISEGTGNTEAFF. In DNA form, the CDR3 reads TGTGCCATCAGTGAAGGGACAGGGAACACTGAAGCTTTCTTT.

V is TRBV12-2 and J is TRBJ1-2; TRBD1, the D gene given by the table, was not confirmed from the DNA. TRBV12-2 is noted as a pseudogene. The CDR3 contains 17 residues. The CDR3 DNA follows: TGTGCAAGTCGCTTAGTACAAAGACAGGGGGCTAACTATGGCTACACCTTC. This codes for CASRLVQRQGANYGYTF.

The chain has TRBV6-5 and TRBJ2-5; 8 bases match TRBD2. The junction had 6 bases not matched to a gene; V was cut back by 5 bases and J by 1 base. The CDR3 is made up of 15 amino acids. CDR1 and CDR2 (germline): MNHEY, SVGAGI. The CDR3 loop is CASSKRGTSQETQYF. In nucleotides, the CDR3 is TGTGCCAGCAGTAAGCGCGGGACTAGCCAAGAGACCCAGTACTTC.